The TCR beta chain described here comes from a study of blood T cell repertoires in COVID-19. About the research overall: Specimens from acute and convalescent COVID-19 originated in the United States, Italy and Spain. In each case, the material was cDNA or gDNA derived from T cells, B-cell-depleted T cells, or PBMCs.

Sequencing was performed with immunoSEQ multiplex PCR; in TCRdb, only in-frame clones are kept and a portion is missing. Of over 150,000 clones listed, about 78% are singletons. Per germline, CDR1 MNHEY and CDR2 SMNVEV (reference sequence). The V and J ends lost 2 bases and 0 bases respectively, with 20 bases between them. This CDR3 comprises 19 residues. Across 24 US areas, participants ranged in age from about 18 to 90 years. The chain is built from TRBV27 and TRBJ1-5; a possible D gene is TRBD1 (5 bases). Sequenced material: PBMCs or T cells enriched from blood (not recorded which). The clonotype was recovered from a woman aged 45-65 years who had recovered from COVID-19. CDR3 coding DNA: TGTGCCAGCAGTTTAAAGGGTAACAGGCCGTCGGATAGCAATCAGCCCCAGCATTTT. This codes for CASSLKGNRPSDSNQPQHF.